Sequencing of this TCR beta chain was carried out in a study of cytomegalovirus exposure and HLA in healthy donors. Trimming at V came to 4 bases and at J to 5 bases, leaving 10 bases not matched to a gene. Germline V lookup: CDR1 MDHEN, CDR2 SYDVKM. This CDR3 is built from 16 residues. General study points: Previous analysis showed most TCR beta V segments were productive about 87% or about 30% of the time. Through in vitro validation, three CMV-associated chains were shown to be specific for CMV antigens.

The study ran its PCR with 60 Vbeta and 13 Jbeta primers. Assay: immunoSEQ multiplex PCR; the TCRdb copy retains only in-frame clones and omits some. The sample contains roughly 100,000 clones, approximately 79% of which appear only once. Note on this clone: Its target is unknown.

Sample: PBMCs. This receptor was identified in a man over 45 in good health and CMV-seropositive. The gene calls are TRBV28 and TRBJ2-5; 10 bases map to TRBD2. This CDR3 reads CASSWTSGSYGETQYF. In DNA form, the CDR3 reads TGTGCCAGCAGTTGGACTAGCGGCTCATATGGGGAGACCCAGTACTTC.